This T cell receptor (beta chain) was sequenced in a study of CD8+ T cells in alopecia areata. Study outcomes and limitations: TCRs were shared less clearly across patients than in mice, possibly for HLA-related reasons. Elevated clonality characterized lesional scalp relative to normal scalp, particularly in alopecia totalis/universalis. Sequencing of scalp samples also includes resident alphabeta T cells from normal skin.

Germline V CDR1 and CDR2: SQVTM, ANQGSEA. V lost 1 base to trimming and J lost 7 bases, with 18 bases between them. The CDR3 sequence is 15 residues long. On this clone itself: Its matching antigen is unknown.

Lesional scalp punch biopsies and peripheral blood came from alopecia areata patients. Sequencing used cDNA as its template, made by extracting RNA and reverse transcribing it. Data came from immunoSEQ multiplex PCR; TCRdb stores just in-frame clones and leaves some out. This sample yields 95,000 to 150,000 clones, of which 40% to 55% are seen a single time; roughly a tenth belongs to the top ten. The TCR originated in a human donor with alopecia areata. Sequencing input: NKG2D-low CD8+ T cells sorted from blood. This chain links TRBV29-1 with TRBJ2-3, with D perhaps matching TRBD2 (6 bases). The CDR3 DNA is TGCAGCGTTGAAGCCGTTAGCGGCCGCGAGAATACGCAGTATTTT. Translated: CSVEAVSGRENTQYF.